The source of this T cell receptor (beta chain) is a study of technical replicates of blood from a handful of donors. The CDR3 consists of 19 residues. V lost 0 bases, J lost 4 bases, and 12 bases stayed unmatched. The germline CDR1 and CDR2 sequences are SGDLS and YYNGEE. TCRdb's table, derived via immunoSEQ multiplex PCR, lists solely in-frame clones and lacks some. Of 60,000 to 65,000 clones listed, 80% to 95% are singletons. This receptor was taken from a human donor in good health. Some clones in this sample may be carry-over from other donors' samples. V usage is TRBV9 and J usage is TRBJ2-6; TRBD1 aligns across 8 bases. The specimen was PBMCs. The CDR3 here is CASSVASSQGALGANVLTF. The DNA of the CDR3 is TGTGCCAGCAGCGTAGCGTCTTCTCAGGGGGCGCTGGGGGCCAACGTCCTGACTTTC. Full variable domain (outside the CDR3, taken from reference TRBV9 and TRBJ2-6): DSGVTQTPKHLITATGQRVTLRCSPRSGDLSVYWYQQSLDQGLQFLIQYYNGEERAKGNILERFSAQQFPDLHSELNLSSLELGDSALYFCASSVASSQGALGANVLTFGAGSRLTVL.